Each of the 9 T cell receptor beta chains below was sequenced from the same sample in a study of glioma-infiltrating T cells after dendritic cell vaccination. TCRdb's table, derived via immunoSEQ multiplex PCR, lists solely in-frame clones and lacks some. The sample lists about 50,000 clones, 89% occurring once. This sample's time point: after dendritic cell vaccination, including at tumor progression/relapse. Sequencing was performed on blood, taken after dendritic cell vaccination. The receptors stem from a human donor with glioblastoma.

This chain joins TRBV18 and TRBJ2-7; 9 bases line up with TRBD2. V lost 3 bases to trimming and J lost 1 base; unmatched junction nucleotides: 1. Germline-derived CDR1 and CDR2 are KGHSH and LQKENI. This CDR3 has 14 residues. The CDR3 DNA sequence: TGTGCCAGCTCACCGGGACTAGCTTCCTACGAGCAGTACTTC. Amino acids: CASSPGLASYEQYF.

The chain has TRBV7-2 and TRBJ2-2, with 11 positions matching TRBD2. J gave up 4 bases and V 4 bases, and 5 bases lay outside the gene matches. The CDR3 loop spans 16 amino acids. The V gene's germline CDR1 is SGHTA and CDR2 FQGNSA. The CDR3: CASSSRLAGTTGELFF. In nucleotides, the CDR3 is TGTGCCAGCAGCTCGAGACTAGCGGGAACCACCGGGGAGCTGTTTTTT.

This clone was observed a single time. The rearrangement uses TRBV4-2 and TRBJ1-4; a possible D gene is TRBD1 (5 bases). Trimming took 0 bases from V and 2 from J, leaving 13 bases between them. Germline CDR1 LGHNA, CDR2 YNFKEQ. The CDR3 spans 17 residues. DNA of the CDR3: TGTGCCAGCAGCCAAGATCCCGACCAGGGTACTAATGAAAAACTGTTTTTT. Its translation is CASSQDPDQGTNEKLFF.

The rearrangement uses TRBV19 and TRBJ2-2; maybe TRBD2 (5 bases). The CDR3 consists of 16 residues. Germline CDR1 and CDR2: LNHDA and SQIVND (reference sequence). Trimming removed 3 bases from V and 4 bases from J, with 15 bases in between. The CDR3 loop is CASSIQTTASTGELFF. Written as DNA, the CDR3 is TGTGCCAGTAGTATTCAGACTACTGCAAGCACCGGGGAGCTGTTTTTT.

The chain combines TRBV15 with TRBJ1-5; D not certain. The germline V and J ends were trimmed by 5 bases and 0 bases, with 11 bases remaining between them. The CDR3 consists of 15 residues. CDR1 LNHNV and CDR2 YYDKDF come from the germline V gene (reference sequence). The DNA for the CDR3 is TGTGCCACCAGCCCCCGAGGATATAGCAATCAGCCCCAGCATTTT. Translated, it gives CATSPRGYSNQPQHF.

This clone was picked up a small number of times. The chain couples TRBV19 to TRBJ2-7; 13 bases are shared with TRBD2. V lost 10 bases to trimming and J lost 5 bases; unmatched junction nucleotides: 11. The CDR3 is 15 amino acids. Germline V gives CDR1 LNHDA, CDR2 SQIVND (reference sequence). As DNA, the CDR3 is TGTGCCACAGCCCGGACTAGCGGGAGTTTTGACGAGCAGTACTTC. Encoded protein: CATARTSGSFDEQYF.

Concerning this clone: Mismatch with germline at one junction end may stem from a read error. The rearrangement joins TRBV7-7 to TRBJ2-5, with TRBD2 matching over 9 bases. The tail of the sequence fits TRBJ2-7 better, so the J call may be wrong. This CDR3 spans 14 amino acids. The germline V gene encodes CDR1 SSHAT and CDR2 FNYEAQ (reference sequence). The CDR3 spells CASSLEAGGYEQYF. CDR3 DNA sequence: TGTGCTAGCAGCTTAGAGGCGGGAGGGTACGAGCAGTACTTC.

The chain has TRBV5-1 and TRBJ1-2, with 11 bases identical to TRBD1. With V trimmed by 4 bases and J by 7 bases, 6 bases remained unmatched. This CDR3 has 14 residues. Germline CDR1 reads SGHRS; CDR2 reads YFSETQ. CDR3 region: CASSQGQGASGYTF. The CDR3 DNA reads TGCGCCAGCAGCCAAGGACAGGGGGCGAGTGGCTACACCTTC.

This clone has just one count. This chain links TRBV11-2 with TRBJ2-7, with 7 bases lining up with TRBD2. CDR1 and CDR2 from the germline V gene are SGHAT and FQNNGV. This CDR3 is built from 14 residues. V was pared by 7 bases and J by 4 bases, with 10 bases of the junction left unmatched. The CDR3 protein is CASMRYGGSYEQYF. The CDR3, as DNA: TGTGCCAGCATGCGGTATGGCGGGAGTTACGAGCAGTACTTC.